This T cell receptor beta chain was found in a study of control samples from healthy donors and cancer patients. Germline assignment: CDR1 ENHRY and CDR2 SYGVKD. The CDR3 is 15 residues long. V shed 5 bases, J shed 4 bases, and the junction held 9 bases outside the gene matches. Generated by immunoSEQ multiplex PCR, the TCRdb table keeps only in-frame clones and is missing some. Among approximately 52,000 clones listed, around 95% were seen once. The origin of this receptor is a woman under 30 in good health. Sequenced material: blood. This chain uses TRBV10-3 with TRBJ1-1; TRBD1 agrees at 8 bases. The DNA for the CDR3 is TGTGCCATCAGTCCCGGGACAGGTAGGGGCACTGAAGCTTTCTTT. This encodes CAISPGTGRGTEAFF.